Listed here are 2 T cell receptor beta chains from one sample, sequenced in a study of a mutant IDH1 vaccine in newly diagnosed glioma. No antigen is known for these receptors. Stated time point: week 23, last vaccination. Each dose of the vaccine consisted of 300 ug of mutant IDH1 20-mer peptide, with topical imiquimod. Libraries were prepared by immunoSEQ multiplex PCR; TCRdb keeps only in-frame clonotypes and omits some of them. This table holds 70,000 to 90,000 clones, 65% to 90% found once. The input for sequencing was PBMCs, taken from a glioma patient whose treatment included an IDH1 peptide vaccine. Receptors were obtained from a man aged 25 to 45 with glioma. Some clones in this sample may be carry-over from other donors' samples.

CDR3 in amino acids: CASSFNLGYEQYF. The DNA for the CDR3 is TGTGCCAGCAGCTTCAATTTAGGGTACGAGCAGTACTTC. The V call is TRBV7-3, the J call TRBJ2-7, with D unresolved. Deletions cut 3 bases from V and 4 bases from J, with 10 bases between. The CDR3 totals 13 residues. Per the germline V gene, CDR1 is SGHTA and CDR2 is FQGTGA.

This rearrangement joins TRBV7-2 to TRBJ2-5; 8 bases line up with TRBD2. The CDR3 contains 16 residues. Trimming removed 2 bases from V and 3 bases from J; junction bases left unmatched: 8. Germline V gene lookup returns CDR1 SGHTA and CDR2 FQGNSA. The CDR3 DNA reads as TGTGCCAGCAGCTTAAGAGTAGCGGGAATCAAAGAGACCCAGTACTTC. Encoded protein: CASSLRVAGIKETQYF. The entire variable domain, with the rest obtained from reference TRBV7-2 and TRBJ2-5, is as follows: GAGVSQSPSNKVTEKGKDVELRCDPISGHTALYWYRQSLGQGLEFLIYFQGNSAPDKSGLPSDRFSAERTGGSVSTLTIQRTQQEDSAVYLCASSLRVAGIKETQYFGPGTRLLVL.